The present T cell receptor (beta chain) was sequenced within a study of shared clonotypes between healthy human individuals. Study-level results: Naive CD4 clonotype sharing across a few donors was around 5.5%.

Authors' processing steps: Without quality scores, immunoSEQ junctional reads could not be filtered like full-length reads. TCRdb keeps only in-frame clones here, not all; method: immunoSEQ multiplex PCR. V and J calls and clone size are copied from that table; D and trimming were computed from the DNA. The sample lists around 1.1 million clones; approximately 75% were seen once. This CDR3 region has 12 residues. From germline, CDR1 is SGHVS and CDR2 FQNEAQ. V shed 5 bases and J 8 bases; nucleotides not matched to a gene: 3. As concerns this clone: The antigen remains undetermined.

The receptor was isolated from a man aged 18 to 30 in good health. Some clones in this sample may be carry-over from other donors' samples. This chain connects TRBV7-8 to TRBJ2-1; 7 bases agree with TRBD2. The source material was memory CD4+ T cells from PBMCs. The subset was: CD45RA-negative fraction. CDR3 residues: CASSHTSDEQFF. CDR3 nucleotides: TGTGCCAGCAGCCACACTAGCGATGAGCAGTTCTTC.